The next 22 T cell receptor beta chains were all read from a single sample in a study of shared clonotypes between healthy human individuals. Method: immunoSEQ multiplex PCR; TCRdb's copy keeps in-frame clones and lacks some. The sample contains about half a million clones, more than 65% of which appear only once. Sequenced material: PBMCs. The source is a woman between 40 and 50 years old in good health. Some clones in this sample may be carry-over from other donors' samples.

The chain joins TRBV11-2 to TRBJ2-1; D is perhaps TRBD2 (5 bases). This CDR3 spans 14 amino acids. Trimming took off 5 bases at V and 4 bases at J, with 12 bases between the two ends. Germline V gene lookup returns CDR1 SGHAT and CDR2 FQNNGV. The CDR3 here is CASSRAGIYNEQFF. The CDR3 nucleotides are TGTGCCAGCAGCCGTGCGGGCATTTACAATGAGCAGTTCTTC.

The chain joins TRBV7-9 to TRBJ1-5; 11 nucleotides align to TRBD1. CDR1 is SEHNR, CDR2 FQNEAQ, per germline (reference sequence). The trim removed 3 bases at V and 4 bases at J, leaving 8 bases unmatched. The CDR3 runs to 17 residues. The CDR3 loop reads CASSLGQGDFGNQPQHF. The CDR3 DNA follows: TGTGCCAGCAGCTTGGGACAGGGGGATTTTGGAAATCAGCCCCAGCATTTT. Together with reference TRBV7-9 and TRBJ1-5, the CDR3 gives the full variable domain: DTGVSQNPRHKITKRGQNVTFRCDPISEHNRLYWYRQTLGQGPEFLTYFQNEAQLEKSRLLSDRFSAERPKGSFSTLEIQRTEQGDSAMYLCASSLGQGDFGNQPQHFGDGTRLSIL.

J is TRBJ2-6 and V is TRBV28; D may be TRBD1 or TRBD2 (5 bases each). Trimming removed 6 bases at V and 4 bases at J, with 13 bases between. Germline V gene lookup returns CDR1 MDHEN and CDR2 SYDVKM. The CDR3 length is 15 residues. The CDR3 DNA is TGTGCCAGCAGCCGGGACGCAGGGGGGGCCAACGTCCTGACTTTC. Protein: CASSRDAGGANVLTF. Complete variable domain (other parts from reference TRBV28 and TRBJ2-6): DVKVTQSSRYLVKRTGEKVFLECVQDMDHENMFWYRQDPGLGLRLIYFSYDVKMKEKGDIPEGYSVSREKKERFSLILESASTNQTSMYLCASSRDAGGANVLTFGAGSRLTVL.

The chain uses TRBV19 and TRBJ2-1, with D possibly TRBD1 on 5 matching bases. Trimming left V 7 bases short and J 3 bases short, with 16 bases between. This CDR3 has 15 residues. The germline V gene encodes CDR1 LNHDA and CDR2 SQIVND (reference sequence). The CDR3 is CASTATESVYNEQFF. For the CDR3, the DNA is TGTGCCAGTACTGCGACAGAGTCTGTCTACAATGAGCAGTTCTTC.

This chain links TRBV7-6 with TRBJ2-7, with D perhaps matching TRBD2 (6 bases). The CDR3 sequence is 15 residues long. Germline V gives CDR1 SGHVS, CDR2 FNYEAQ. Trimming cost V 0 bases and J 2 bases, with 11 bases left between them. The CDR3 DNA sequence: TGTGCCAGCAGCTTAGCTAGCGGACCGCCCTACGAGCAGTACTTC. Its translation is CASSLASGPPYEQYF.

Ten or more counts support this clone. The rearrangement uses TRBV11-2 and TRBJ2-3; D gene unclear. Germline loops: CDR1 SGHAT, CDR2 FQNNGV. Trimming took 1 base from V and 2 from J, leaving 7 bases between them. The CDR3 length is 14 residues. The DNA for the CDR3 is TGTGCCAGCAGCTTAGGCGGTTACACAGATACGCAGTATTTT. Its protein is CASSLGGYTDTQYF.

This rearrangement joins TRBV19 to TRBJ1-4; TRBD1 is a possible D gene (6 bases). Trimming shortened V by 9 bases and J by 10 bases, and 15 bases separated the two germline ends. The CDR3 extends over 12 amino acids. Germline values: CDR1 LNHDA, CDR2 SQIVND (reference sequence). CDR3: CASRGRRGKLFF. DNA for the CDR3: TGTGCCAGCCGGGGGCGGAGGGGAAAACTGTTTTTT.

This chain joins TRBV5-4 and TRBJ1-5, with D unclear. This CDR3 region has 15 residues. In germline, CDR1 is SGHNT, CDR2 YYREEE (reference sequence). Trimming stripped 0 bases from V and 0 bases from J, with 7 bases between. The DNA of the CDR3 is TGTGCCAGCAGCTTGGGACAAGGTAGCAATCAGCCCCAGCATTTT. As protein: CASSLGQGSNQPQHF.

A note on this clone: Within the sample, other DNA sequences also encode this same CDR3. The CDR3 DNA is TGTGCCAGCTCACCCCCCCTAAACACCGGGGAGCTGTTTTTT. Translation: CASSPPLNTGELFF. The chain combines TRBV18 with TRBJ2-2, with D unclear. V dropped 3 bases and J dropped 2 bases, with 7 bases sitting between them. Germline V gives CDR1 KGHSH, CDR2 LQKENI. The CDR3 is 14 residues long.

The rearrangement links TRBV27 to TRBJ1-4, with no clear D. Germline assignment: CDR1 MNHEY and CDR2 SMNVEV (reference sequence). The CDR3 totals 15 residues. V was shortened by 0 bases and J by 7 bases, with 12 bases between the two germline ends. CDR3 amino acids: CASSLSSQYSEKLFF. The DNA of the CDR3 is TGTGCCAGCAGTTTATCCTCTCAGTATAGTGAAAAACTGTTTTTT.

The chain recombines TRBV5-1 with TRBJ2-5; D is unresolved. CDR3 length equals 16 residues. The ends were cut back, 0 bases at V and 0 bases at J, with 12 bases in the middle. CDR1 is SGHRS, CDR2 YFSETQ, per germline. The CDR3 DNA is TGCGCCAGCAGCTTGGGTCCGGCGGCGTACCAAGAGACCCAGTACTTC. It specifies CASSLGPAAYQETQYF.

The rearrangement joins TRBV2 to TRBJ2-5; D assignment may be TRBD1 or TRBD2 (5 bases each). Germline assignment: CDR1 SNHLY and CDR2 FYNNEI. V shed 9 bases and J shed 1 base, with 12 bases lying between them. The CDR3 has 13 amino acids. CDR3 amino acids: CASTGRSQETQYF. As DNA, the CDR3 is TGTGCCAGTACGGGACGGAGCCAAGAGACCCAGTACTTC.

The chain employs TRBV28 and TRBJ1-1; D is unclear. Germline assignment: CDR1 MDHEN and CDR2 SYDVKM. CDR3 size: 12 residues. Trimming pared 8 bases from V and 2 bases from J, leaving 9 bases between. Here the CDR3 reads CASGLGNTEAFF. Written as DNA, the CDR3 is TGTGCCAGCGGCCTGGGAAACACTGAAGCTTTCTTT.

The chain joins TRBV7-2 to TRBJ2-5, with 9 nucleotides matching TRBD2. The CDR3 consists of 16 residues. The V and J ends lost 3 bases and 5 bases, in that order; junction bases with no gene match: 10. CDR1 and CDR2 (germline): SGHTA, FQGNSA. The CDR3 coding sequence is TGTGCCAGCAGCTTGGATTTGCGGGAGGGGAGGGAGACCCAGTACTTC. It encodes CASSLDLREGRETQYF.

CDR3: CASSPQGLAGMGTYNEQFF. The CDR3 DNA reads TGTGCCAGCTCACCACAGGGACTAGCGGGAATGGGGACCTACAATGAGCAGTTCTTC. The genes are TRBV18 and TRBJ2-1, with 13 bases fitting TRBD2. The V and J ends lost 1 base and 2 bases, in that order; junction bases with no gene match: 8. The germline V gene encodes CDR1 KGHSH and CDR2 LQKENI. This CDR3 comprises 19 residues.

The chain employs TRBV7-2 and TRBJ2-7; 7 bases align to TRBD1. CDR3 length: 14 amino acids. Germline V gene sequence: CDR1 SGHTA, CDR2 FQGNSA. J was trimmed by 0 bases and V by 4 bases; bases with no gene match: 3. DNA for the CDR3: TGTGCCAGCAGCTCGGACAGGAGCTCCTACGAGCAGTACTTC. It translates to CASSSDRSSYEQYF.

The genes are TRBV11-2 and TRBJ2-5, with a tentative D call TRBD2 (5 bases). The J call could be wrong; TRBJ2-7 is a better fit for the DNA end. CDR3 size: 14 residues. Germline assignment: CDR1 SGHAT and CDR2 FQNNGV. DNA of the CDR3: TGTGCCAGCAGCTTAGGGCTAGCCCAGTACGAGCAGTACTTC. It translates to CASSLGLAQYEQYF.

Of note for this clone: Other DNA sequences in the sample encode the same CDR3. V and J are TRBV4-1 and TRBJ2-5; 12 bases are a match to TRBD2. Looked up from germline, CDR1 is MGHRA and CDR2 is YSYEKL. V shed 3 bases, J shed 2 bases, and the junction held 1 base outside the gene matches. The CDR3 spans 15 residues. The CDR3 loop reads CASSQGTSGQETQYF. The DNA of the CDR3 is TGCGCCAGCAGCCAGGGGACTAGCGGGCAAGAGACCCAGTACTTC.

The V and J genes are TRBV5-1 and TRBJ1-4; 7 nucleotides align to TRBD1. The CDR3 totals 15 residues. The germline V gene encodes CDR1 SGHRS and CDR2 YFSETQ. The V segment lost 0 bases and the J segment 6 bases; nucleotides outside the gene matches: 5. The CDR3 protein is CASSLEGARDEKLFF. The CDR3 DNA sequence: TGCGCCAGCAGCTTGGAGGGGGCGCGGGATGAAAAACTGTTTTTT. The full variable domain, completed using reference TRBV5-1 and TRBJ1-4, is KAGVTQTPRYLIKTRGQQVTLSCSPISGHRSVSWYQQTPGQGLQFLFEYFSETQRNKGNFPGRFSGRQFSNSRSEMNVSTLELGDSALYLCASSLEGARDEKLFFGSGTQLSVL.

V is TRBV7-2 and J is TRBJ2-7; no firm D call. Between the trimmed V and J ends, which lost 2 bases and 1 base, there was a span of 12 bases. The CDR3 covers 15 residues. From germline, CDR1 is SGHTA and CDR2 FQGNSA. DNA of the CDR3: TGTGCCAGCAGCTTATATCGTAGTTTTTCCTACGAGCAGTACTTC. It specifies CASSLYRSFSYEQYF.

The rearrangement joins TRBV30 to TRBJ1-4; perhaps TRBD1 as D (5 bases). V lost 3 bases and J 9 bases, leaving 17 bases between the germline ends. The germline V gene encodes CDR1 GTSNPN and CDR2 SVGIG (reference sequence). This CDR3 comprises 14 residues. The CDR3 protein is CAWSSRGGGKKLFF. CDR3 DNA: TGTGCCTGGAGCTCCCGCGGGGGTGGGAAAAAACTGTTTTTT.

The rearrangement uses TRBV10-2 and TRBJ2-3; D gene uncertain. This CDR3 has 13 residues. V was shortened by 2 bases and J by 4 bases, with 7 bases between the two germline ends. The germline CDR1 and CDR2 sequences are WSHSY and SAAADI. CDR3 nucleotide sequence: TGCGCCAGCAGTGAGAAGTTTGCAGATACGCAGTATTTT. This gives the protein CASSEKFADTQYF.